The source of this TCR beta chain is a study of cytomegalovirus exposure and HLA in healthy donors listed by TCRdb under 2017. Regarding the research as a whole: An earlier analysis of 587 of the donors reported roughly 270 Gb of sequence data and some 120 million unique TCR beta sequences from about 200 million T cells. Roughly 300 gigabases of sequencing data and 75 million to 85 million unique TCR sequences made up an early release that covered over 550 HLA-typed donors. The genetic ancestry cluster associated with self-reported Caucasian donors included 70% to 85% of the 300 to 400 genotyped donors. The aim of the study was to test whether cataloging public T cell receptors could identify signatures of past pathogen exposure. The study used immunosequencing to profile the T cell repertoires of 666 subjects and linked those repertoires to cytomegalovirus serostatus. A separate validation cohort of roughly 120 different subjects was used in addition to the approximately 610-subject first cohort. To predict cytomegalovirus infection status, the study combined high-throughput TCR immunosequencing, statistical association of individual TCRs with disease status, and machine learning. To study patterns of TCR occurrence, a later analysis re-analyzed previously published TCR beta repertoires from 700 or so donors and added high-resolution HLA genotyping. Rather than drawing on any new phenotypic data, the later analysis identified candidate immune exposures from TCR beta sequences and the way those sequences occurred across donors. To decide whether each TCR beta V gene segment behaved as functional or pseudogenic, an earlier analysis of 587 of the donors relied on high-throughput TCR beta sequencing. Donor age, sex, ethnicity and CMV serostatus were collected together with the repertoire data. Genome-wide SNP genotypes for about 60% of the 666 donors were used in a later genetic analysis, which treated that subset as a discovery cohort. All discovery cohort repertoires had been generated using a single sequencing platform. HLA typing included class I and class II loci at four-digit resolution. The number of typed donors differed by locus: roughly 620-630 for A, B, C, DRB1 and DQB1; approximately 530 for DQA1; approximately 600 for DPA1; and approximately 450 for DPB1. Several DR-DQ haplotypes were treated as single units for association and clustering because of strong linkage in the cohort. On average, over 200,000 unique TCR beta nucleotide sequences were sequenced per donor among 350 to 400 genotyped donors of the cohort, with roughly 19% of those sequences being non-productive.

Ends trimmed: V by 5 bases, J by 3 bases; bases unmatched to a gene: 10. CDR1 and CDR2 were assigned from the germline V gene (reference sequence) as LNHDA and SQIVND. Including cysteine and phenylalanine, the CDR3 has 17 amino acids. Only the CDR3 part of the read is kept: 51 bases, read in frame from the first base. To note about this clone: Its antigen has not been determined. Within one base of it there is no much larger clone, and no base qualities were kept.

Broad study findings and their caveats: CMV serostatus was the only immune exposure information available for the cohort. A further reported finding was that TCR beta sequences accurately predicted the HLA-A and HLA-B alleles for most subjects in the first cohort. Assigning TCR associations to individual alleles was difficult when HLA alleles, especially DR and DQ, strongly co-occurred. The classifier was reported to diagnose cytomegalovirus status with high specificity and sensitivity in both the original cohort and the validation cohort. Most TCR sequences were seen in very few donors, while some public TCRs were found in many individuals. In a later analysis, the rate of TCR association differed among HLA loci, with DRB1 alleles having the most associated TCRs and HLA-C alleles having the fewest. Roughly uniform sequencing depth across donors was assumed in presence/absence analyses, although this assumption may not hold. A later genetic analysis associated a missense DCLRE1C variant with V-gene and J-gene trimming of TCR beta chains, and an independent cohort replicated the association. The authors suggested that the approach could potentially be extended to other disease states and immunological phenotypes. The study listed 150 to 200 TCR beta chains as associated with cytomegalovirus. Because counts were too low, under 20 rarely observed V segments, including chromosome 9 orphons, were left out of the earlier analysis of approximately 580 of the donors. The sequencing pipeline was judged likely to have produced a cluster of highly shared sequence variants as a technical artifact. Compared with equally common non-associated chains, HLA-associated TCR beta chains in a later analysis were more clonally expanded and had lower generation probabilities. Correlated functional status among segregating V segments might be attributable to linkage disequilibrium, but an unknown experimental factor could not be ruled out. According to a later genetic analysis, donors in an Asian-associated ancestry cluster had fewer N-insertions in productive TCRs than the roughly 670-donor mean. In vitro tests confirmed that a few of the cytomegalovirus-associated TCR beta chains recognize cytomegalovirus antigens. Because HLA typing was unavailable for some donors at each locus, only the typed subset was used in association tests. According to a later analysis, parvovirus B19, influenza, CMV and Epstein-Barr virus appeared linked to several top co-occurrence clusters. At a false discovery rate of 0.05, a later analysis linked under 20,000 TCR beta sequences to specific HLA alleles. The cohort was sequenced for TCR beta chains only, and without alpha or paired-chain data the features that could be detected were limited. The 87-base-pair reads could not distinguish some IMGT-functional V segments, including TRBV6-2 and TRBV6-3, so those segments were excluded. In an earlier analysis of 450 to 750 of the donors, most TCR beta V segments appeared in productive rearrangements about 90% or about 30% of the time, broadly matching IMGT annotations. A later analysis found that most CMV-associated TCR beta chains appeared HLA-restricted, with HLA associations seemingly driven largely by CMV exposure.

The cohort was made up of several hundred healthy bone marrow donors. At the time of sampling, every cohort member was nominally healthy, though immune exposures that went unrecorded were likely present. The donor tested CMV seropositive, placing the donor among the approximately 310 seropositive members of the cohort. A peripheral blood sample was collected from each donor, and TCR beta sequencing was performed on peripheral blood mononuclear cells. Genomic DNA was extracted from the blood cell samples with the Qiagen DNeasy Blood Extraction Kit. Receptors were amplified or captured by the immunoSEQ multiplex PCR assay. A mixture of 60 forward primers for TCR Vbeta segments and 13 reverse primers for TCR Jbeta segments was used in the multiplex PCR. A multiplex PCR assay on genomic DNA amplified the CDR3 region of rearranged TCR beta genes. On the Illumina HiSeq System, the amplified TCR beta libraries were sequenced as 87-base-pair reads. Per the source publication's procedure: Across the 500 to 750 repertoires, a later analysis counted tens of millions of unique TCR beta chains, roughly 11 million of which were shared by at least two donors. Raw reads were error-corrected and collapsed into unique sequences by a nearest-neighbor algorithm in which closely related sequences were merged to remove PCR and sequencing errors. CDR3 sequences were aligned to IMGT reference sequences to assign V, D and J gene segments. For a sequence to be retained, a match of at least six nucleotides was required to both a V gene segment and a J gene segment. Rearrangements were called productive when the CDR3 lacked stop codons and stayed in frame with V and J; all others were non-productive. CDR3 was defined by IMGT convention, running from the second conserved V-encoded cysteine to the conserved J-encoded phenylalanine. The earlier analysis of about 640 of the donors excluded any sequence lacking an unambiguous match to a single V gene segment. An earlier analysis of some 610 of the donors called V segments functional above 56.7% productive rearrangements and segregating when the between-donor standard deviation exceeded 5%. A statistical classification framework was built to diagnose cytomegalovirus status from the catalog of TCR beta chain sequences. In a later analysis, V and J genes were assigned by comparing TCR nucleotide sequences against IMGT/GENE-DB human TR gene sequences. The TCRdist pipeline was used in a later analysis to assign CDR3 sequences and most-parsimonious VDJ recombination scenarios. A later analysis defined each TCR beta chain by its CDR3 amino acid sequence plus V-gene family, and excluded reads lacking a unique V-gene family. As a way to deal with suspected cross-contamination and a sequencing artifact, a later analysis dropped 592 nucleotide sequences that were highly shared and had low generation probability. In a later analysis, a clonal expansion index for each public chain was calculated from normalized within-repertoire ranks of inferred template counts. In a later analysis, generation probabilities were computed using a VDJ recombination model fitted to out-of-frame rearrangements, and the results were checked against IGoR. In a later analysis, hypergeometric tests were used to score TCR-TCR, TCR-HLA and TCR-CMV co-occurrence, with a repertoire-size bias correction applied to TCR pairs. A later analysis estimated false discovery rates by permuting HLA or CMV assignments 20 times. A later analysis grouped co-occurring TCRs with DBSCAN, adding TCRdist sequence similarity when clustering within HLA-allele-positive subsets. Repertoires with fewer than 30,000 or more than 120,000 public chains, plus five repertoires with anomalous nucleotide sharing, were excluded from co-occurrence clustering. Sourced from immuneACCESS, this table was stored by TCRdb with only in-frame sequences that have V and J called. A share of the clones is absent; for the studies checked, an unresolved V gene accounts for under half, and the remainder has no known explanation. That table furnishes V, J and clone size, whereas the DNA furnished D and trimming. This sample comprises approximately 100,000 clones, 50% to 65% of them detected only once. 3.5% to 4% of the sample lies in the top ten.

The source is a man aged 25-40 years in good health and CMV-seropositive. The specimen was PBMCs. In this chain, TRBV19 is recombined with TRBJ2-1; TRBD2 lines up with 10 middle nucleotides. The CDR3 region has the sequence CASSPSHSGGRYNEQFF. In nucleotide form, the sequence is TGTGCCAGTAGTCCCTCCCATAGCGGGGGGCGCTACAATGAGCAGTTCTTC.